This TCR beta chain was identified in a study of neurological immune-mediated disorders (dated by TCRdb to about 2019). About the investigation overall: Peripheral blood TCR-beta repertoires from HTLV-I-associated myelopathy (HAM/TSP) patients, multiple sclerosis patients and healthy controls were compared by UMI-based sequencing. The approximately 110 TCR-beta libraries included longitudinal samples, technical triplicates and paired sorted CD4+ and CD8+ T-cell subsets alongside PBMC samples. The cohort comprised 65 to 75 subjects: roughly 15 HAM/TSP patients, 35 or so multiple sclerosis patients and 20 or so healthy controls. General study outcomes and caveats: TCR clonal expansion was highest in HAM/TSP patients and lowest in MS patients, with MS patients falling below even healthy controls. No identical CDR3 amino acid sequences were shared among expanded clones across subjects, suggesting private TCR-beta repertoires in all groups.

The healthy controls were volunteers from blood banks in Maryland, USA. For the unsorted PBMC libraries, 2 million PBMCs were stored in RNAlater at -80 degrees C until RNA extraction and were used to generate the libraries. Peripheral blood was subjected to Ficoll-Hypaque density gradient centrifugation to isolate PBMCs, which were then cryopreserved in liquid nitrogen. cDNA was synthesized by template-switch 5'RACE using a primer with a 10-nucleotide random unique molecular identifier that tagged each TCR transcript. Each sequencing run produced over 180 million TCR-beta sequences covering 15-18 subjects. Total RNA was extracted with the RNeasy kit. Using the KAPA Real-time Library Amplification kit, TCR-beta VDJ regions were amplified with primers for the TCR constant region and the 5'RACE anchor. Sample indexes and Illumina adaptors were added in a first PCR, after which library yield was increased in a second PCR. The roughly 650 bp TCR product was size-selected on a 2% E-gel SizeSelection system after Ampure bead purification. Before pooling, libraries had their quality checked on a Bioanalyzer, their concentration measured with Qubit, and their quantity determined with the Kapa Library Quantification kit. An Illumina HiSeq 2500 sequenced the libraries paired-end 2 x 150 bp. To increase sequence diversity, roughly 24-32% phiX was spiked into each library pool. The authors' pipeline ran thus. Quality-filtered reads were processed with the UMI-based MiGEC pipeline, and over 90% of raw TCR sequences were removed by the MiGEC pipeline during error correction. IMGT germline references were used for aligning VDJ genes, and each clonotype was defined as a unique CDR3 amino acid sequence together with its V-J genes. VDJtools evaluated clonal expansion, Shannon diversity and CDR3 relatedness (CalcPairwiseDistances, ClusterSamples); CLCbio workbench built phylogenetic trees. Using coefficient-of-variation modelling across technical triplicates, the study counted a clone as expanded if it had at least 8 unique UMIs. The public reads were run again by TCRdb, first through fastp at Q25 and then through MiXCR, and only productive beta chains were kept. Identical CDR3 protein sequences are pooled into one entry, listed with their most common genes and DNA. The V and J calls come from TCRdb's annotation, not from the publication. A total of some 32,000 distinct CDR3 sequences appear in this sample, roughly 15% of them only once. Together, the top ten hold 27% of the sample.

From its cysteine to its phenylalanine, the CDR3 spans 12 amino acids. The only DNA kept is the CDR3, 36 bases in frame from the first base. Relative to germline, V is 4 bases shorter and J is 7 bases shorter, with 10 bases between their ends. The germline V gene yields SNHLY for CDR1 and FYNNEI for CDR2. This clonotype was counted many times. Its antigen is still unknown. Base qualities are missing; no much larger clone stands one base away. This clonotype was sampled from a man aged 65 to 79 in good health. The sequence joins TRBV2 to TRBJ1-2, with a tentative D gene TRBD1 over 5 matching bases. Specimen: PBMCs. The base sequence is TGTGCCAGCAGTGCGGGGGAATTTGGCTACACCTTC. It is translated as CASSAGEFGYTF.